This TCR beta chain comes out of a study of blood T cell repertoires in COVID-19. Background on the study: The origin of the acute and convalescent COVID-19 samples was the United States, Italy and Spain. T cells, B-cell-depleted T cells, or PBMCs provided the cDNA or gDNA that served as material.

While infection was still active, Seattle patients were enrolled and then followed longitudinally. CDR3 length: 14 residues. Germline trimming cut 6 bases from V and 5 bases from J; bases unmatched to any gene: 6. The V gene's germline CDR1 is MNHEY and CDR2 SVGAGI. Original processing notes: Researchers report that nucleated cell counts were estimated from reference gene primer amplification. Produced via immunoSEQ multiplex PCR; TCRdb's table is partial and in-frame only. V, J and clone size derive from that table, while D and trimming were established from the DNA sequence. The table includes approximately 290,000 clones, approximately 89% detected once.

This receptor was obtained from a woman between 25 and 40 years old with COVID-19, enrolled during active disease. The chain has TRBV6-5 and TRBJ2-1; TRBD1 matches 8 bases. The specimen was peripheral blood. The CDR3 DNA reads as TGTGCCAGCAGCAACAGGGGGAGAAACAATGAGCAGTTCTTC. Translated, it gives CASSNRGRNNEQFF.